Listed below are T cell receptor beta chains from one sample, sequenced in a study of T-cell reconstitution after alpha-beta-depleted transplantation in children. Via MiXCR, TCRdb re-called the PCR reads, giving one row per CDR3 protein. The sample comprises a few hundred thousand distinct CDR3 sequences, approximately 42% of which are singletons, and 27% rests with the top ten. Sequenced material: PBMCs, taken before TCRalphabeta/CD19-depleted stem cell transplant. These receptor sequences come from a girl aged 2-10 years with aplastic anemia, due to receive a stem cell transplant. CDR3s include the opening cysteine and the closing phenylalanine or tryptophan. Each record gives: V gene, J gene, clone size, D gene, CDR3 protein, CDR3 DNA. D genes are given only for firm matches. Clone size is given for some rows only: seen once, a few or many times, or a class if the clone is expanded.

V: TRBV5-1; J: TRBJ2-1; size: -; D: -; CDR3: CASSLDTLSSYNEQFF; DNA: TGCGCCAGCAGCTTGGACACTTTAAGCTCCTACAATGAGCAGTTCTTC
V: TRBV30; J: TRBJ2-7; size: -; D: TRBD2; CDR3: CAWSVRGRPPYEQYF; DNA: TGTGCCTGGAGTGTCCGCGGGAGGCCCCCCTACGAGCAGTACTTC
V: TRBV5-1; J: TRBJ2-1; size: -; D: -; CDR3: CASSRNPTGEGYESSYNEQFF; DNA: TGCGCCAGCAGCCGGAACCCAACCGGGGAAGGTTACGAGAGCTCCTACAATGAGCAGTTCTTC
V: TRBV12-3/TRBV12-4; J: TRBJ1-2; size: once; D: -; CDR3: CASSDSHYGYTF; DNA: TGTGCCAGCAGTGACAGTCACTATGGCTACACCTTC
V: TRBV18; J: TRBJ2-3; size: few; D: -; CDR3: CASSPARDTDTQYF; DNA: TGTGCCAGCTCACCGGCGAGGGACACAGATACGCAGTATTTT
V: TRBV2; J: TRBJ2-1; size: -; D: -; CDR3: CASMNSYNEQFF; DNA: TGTGCCAGCATGAATTCCTACAATGAGCAGTTCTTC
V: TRBV30; J: TRBJ2-1; size: -; D: TRBD2; CDR3: CAWRGGSINEQFF; DNA: TGTGCCTGGAGGGGCGGGAGCATCAATGAGCAGTTCTTC
V: TRBV12-3/TRBV12-4; J: TRBJ2-7; size: many; D: -; CDR3: CASSYGGNEQYF; DNA: TGTGCCAGCAGTTATGGGGGAAACGAGCAGTACTTC
V: TRBV5-1; J: TRBJ1-2; size: -; D: -; CDR3: CASSLTEIYGYTF; DNA: TGCGCCAGCAGCTTGACTGAAATCTATGGCTACACCTTC
V: TRBV20-1; J: TRBJ2-7; size: -; D: TRBD2; CDR3: CSATLRRLAGNMGEQYF; DNA: TGCAGTGCTACCCTACGTAGACTAGCGGGGAACATGGGGGAGCAGTACTTC
V: TRBV6-5; J: TRBJ1-2; size: few; D: TRBD1; CDR3: CASSYSTGGAIDGYTF; DNA: TGTGCCAGCAGTTACTCGACAGGGGGCGCGATCGATGGCTACACCTTC
V: TRBV20-1; J: TRBJ2-7; size: -; D: TRBD2; CDR3: CSAPLAGGTYEQYF; DNA: TGCAGTGCTCCCTTAGCGGGAGGTACCTACGAGCAGTACTTC
V: TRBV6-5; J: TRBJ2-4; size: many; D: TRBD2; CDR3: CATISGRGDLAKNIQYF; DNA: TGTGCCACCATTTCTGGGAGGGGCGATCTAGCCAAAAACATTCAGTACTTC
V: TRBV20-1; J: TRBJ2-7; size: once; D: -; CDR3: CSASPHYEQYF; DNA: TGCAGTGCTAGCCCCCACTACGAGCAGTACTTC
V: TRBV4-2; J: TRBJ2-3; size: -; D: -; CDR3: CASSQAGDAPNTQYF; DNA: TGTGCCAGCAGCCAAGCAGGGGACGCCCCCAATACGCAGTATTTT
V: TRBV12-3/TRBV12-4; J: TRBJ1-2; size: -; D: -; CDR3: CASSLGPAGRRKGYTF; DNA: TGTGCCAGCAGTTTGGGTCCCGCCGGCAGGCGAAAGGGCTACACCTTC
V: TRBV7-9; J: TRBJ2-2; size: few; D: -; CDR3: CASSLDGRPTGELFF; DNA: TGTGCCAGCAGCTTAGATGGCAGACCTACCGGGGAGCTGTTTTTT
V: TRBV7-3; J: TRBJ2-7; size: -; D: -; CDR3: CASSTTSHSYEQYF; DNA: TGTGCCAGCAGCACAACTAGCCACTCCTACGAGCAGTACTTC
V: TRBV7-9; J: TRBJ1-4; size: few; D: TRBD1; CDR3: CASSATGTGPEKLFF; DNA: TGTGCCAGCAGCGCGACCGGGACAGGTCCTGAAAAACTGTTTTTT
V: TRBV11-2; J: TRBJ2-2; size: many; D: -; CDR3: CASSLVGGRTGELFF; DNA: TGTGCCAGCAGCTTAGTTGGGGGGAGAACCGGGGAGCTGTTTTTT
V: TRBV4-2; J: TRBJ2-5; size: -; D: -; CDR3: CASSQGTYRSQETQYF; DNA: TGTGCCAGCAGCCAAGGGACCTACAGGTCCCAAGAGACCCAGTACTTC
V: TRBV20-1; J: TRBJ2-5; size: -; D: TRBD2; CDR3: CSARKAGAEETQYF; DNA: TGCAGTGCCCGTAAAGCGGGGGCTGAAGAGACCCAGTACTTC
V: TRBV6-1; J: TRBJ1-2; size: -; D: -; CDR3: CASSSGPGPLDGYTF; DNA: TGTGCCAGCAGCTCCGGCCCAGGGCCCTTGGATGGCTACACCTTC
V: TRBV5-1; J: TRBJ2-2; size: many; D: TRBD2; CDR3: CASSLSSGHTGELFF; DNA: TGCGCCAGCAGCCTTTCTAGCGGTCACACCGGGGAGCTGTTTTTT
V: TRBV9; J: TRBJ1-2; size: few; D: -; CDR3: CASKGTGYTF; DNA: TGTGCCAGCAAAGGGACTGGCTACACCTTC
V: TRBV12-3/TRBV12-4; J: TRBJ2-3; size: -; D: -; CDR3: CASSSDSGTQYF; DNA: TGTGCCAGCAGTTCGGACAGTGGTACGCAGTATTTT
V: TRBV6-5; J: TRBJ2-1; size: -; D: TRBD2; CDR3: CASSLTSEIYNEQFF; DNA: TGTGCCAGCAGTTTGACTAGCGAGATTTACAATGAGCAGTTCTTC
V: TRBV5-5; J: TRBJ2-1; size: many; D: -; CDR3: CASSLLMTSSYNEQFF; DNA: TGTGCCAGCAGCCTGCTGATGACGAGCTCCTACAATGAGCAGTTCTTC
V: TRBV20-1; J: TRBJ2-1; size: -; D: -; CDR3: CSARRSRSSYNEQFF; DNA: TGCAGTGCTAGAAGGTCCAGAAGCTCCTACAATGAGCAGTTCTTC
V: TRBV4-1; J: TRBJ2-1; size: few; D: -; CDR3: CASSQVRGSYNEQFF; DNA: TGCGCCAGCAGCCAAGTACGGGGCTCCTACAATGAGCAGTTCTTC
V: TRBV4-1; J: TRBJ2-3; size: -; D: -; CDR3: CASSQLRSTDTQYF; DNA: TGCGCCAGCAGCCAGCTACGTAGCACAGATACGCAGTATTTT
V: TRBV3-1; J: TRBJ2-3; size: -; D: -; CDR3: CASSQDYGTDTQYF; DNA: TGTGCCAGCAGCCAAGATTACGGCACAGATACGCAGTATTTT
V: TRBV20-1; J: TRBJ1-1; size: -; D: TRBD1; CDR3: CSARLWTGRGVNTEAFF; DNA: TGCAGTGCTAGACTTTGGACAGGGCGAGGGGTGAACACTGAAGCTTTCTTT
V: TRBV11-1; J: TRBJ2-7; size: many; D: TRBD2; CDR3: CASSLTPRREGHEQYF; DNA: TGTGCCAGCAGCTTAACCCCCCGACGGGAGGGCCACGAGCAGTACTTC
V: TRBV12-3/TRBV12-4; J: TRBJ2-2; size: -; D: -; CDR3: CASRPDTGELFF; DNA: TGTGCCAGCAGGCCAGACACCGGGGAGCTGTTTTTT
V: TRBV11-3; J: TRBJ2-5; size: -; D: -; CDR3: CASSPSGGLYQETQYF; DNA: TGTGCCAGCAGCCCCTCCGGGGGGCTATACCAAGAGACCCAGTACTTC
V: TRBV4-1; J: TRBJ2-5; size: -; D: TRBD2; CDR3: CASSHLGESAGPAETQYF; DNA: TGCGCCAGCAGCCATCTCGGGGAATCAGCGGGGCCCGCAGAGACCCAGTACTTC
V: TRBV5-1; J: TRBJ2-3; size: many; D: -; CDR3: CASSLAPGATDTQYF; DNA: TGCGCCAGCAGCTTGGCCCCGGGAGCCACAGATACGCAGTATTTT
V: TRBV20-1; J: TRBJ2-5; size: many; D: -; CDR3: CSAAQSAGGQETQYF; DNA: TGCAGTGCTGCCCAGTCGGCAGGCGGCCAAGAGACCCAGTACTTC
V: TRBV18; J: TRBJ2-7; size: -; D: TRBD1; CDR3: CASSNGQASYEQYF; DNA: TGTGCCAGCTCCAACGGACAGGCGTCCTACGAGCAGTACTTC
V: TRBV10-2; J: TRBJ2-5; size: -; D: -; CDR3: CASSEIRPSETQYF; DNA: TGCGCCAGCAGTGAGATCCGGCCGTCAGAGACCCAGTACTTC
V: TRBV6-5; J: TRBJ2-3; size: few; D: TRBD1; CDR3: CASISTGGTDTQYF; DNA: TGTGCCAGCATTTCGACAGGGGGAACAGATACGCAGTATTTT
V: TRBV28; J: TRBJ2-7; size: -; D: -; CDR3: CASSPGNEQYF; DNA: TGTGCCAGCAGTCCAGGGAACGAGCAGTACTTC
V: TRBV18; J: TRBJ2-5; size: few; D: TRBD2; CDR3: CASSPPSGGPSGETQYF; DNA: TGTGCCAGCTCACCTCCCTCGGGAGGGCCCTCGGGGGAGACCCAGTACTTC
V: TRBV20-1; J: TRBJ2-7; size: -; D: TRBD2; CDR3: CSADLAGVPYEQYF; DNA: TGCAGTGCTGACCTAGCGGGTGTCCCCTACGAGCAGTACTTC
V: TRBV27; J: TRBJ2-7; size: once; D: -; CDR3: CASSLGRDRYYEQYF; DNA: TGTGCCAGCAGTTTAGGGCGGGATCGTTACTACGAGCAGTACTTC
V: TRBV5-1; J: TRBJ2-2; size: few; D: TRBD1; CDR3: CASSWSLTGADTGELFF; DNA: TGCGCCAGCAGCTGGTCCCTGACAGGGGCGGACACCGGGGAGCTGTTTTTT
V: TRBV10-3; J: TRBJ2-3; size: -; D: TRBD2; CDR3: CATASGTSTDTQYF; DNA: TGTGCCACAGCTAGCGGCACTAGCACAGATACGCAGTATTTT
V: TRBV3-1; J: TRBJ1-1; size: few; D: TRBD1; CDR3: CASSSQGAEAFF; DNA: TGTGCCAGCAGCTCACAGGGGGCTGAAGCTTTCTTT
V: TRBV20-1; J: TRBJ1-2; size: few; D: -; CDR3: CSAPDTPYGYTF; DNA: TGCAGTGCTCCCGACACACCCTATGGCTACACCTTC
V: TRBV9; J: TRBJ2-3; size: -; D: TRBD2; CDR3: CASSEELAESTDTQYF; DNA: TGTGCCAGCAGCGAGGAACTAGCGGAAAGCACAGATACGCAGTATTTT
V: TRBV12-3/TRBV12-4; J: TRBJ2-1; size: many; D: TRBD2; CDR3: CASSWTSGSDFTNEQFF; DNA: TGTGCCAGCAGTTGGACTAGCGGGAGCGACTTTACAAATGAGCAGTTCTTC
V: TRBV6-5; J: TRBJ1-4; size: -; D: TRBD1; CDR3: CASSYPLGTGSEKLFF; DNA: TGTGCCAGCAGTTACCCACTCGGGACAGGGTCTGAAAAACTGTTTTTT
V: TRBV20-1; J: TRBJ1-2; size: many; D: TRBD1; CDR3: CSADRTGDGYTF; DNA: TGCAGTGCCGACAGAACAGGGGATGGCTACACCTTC